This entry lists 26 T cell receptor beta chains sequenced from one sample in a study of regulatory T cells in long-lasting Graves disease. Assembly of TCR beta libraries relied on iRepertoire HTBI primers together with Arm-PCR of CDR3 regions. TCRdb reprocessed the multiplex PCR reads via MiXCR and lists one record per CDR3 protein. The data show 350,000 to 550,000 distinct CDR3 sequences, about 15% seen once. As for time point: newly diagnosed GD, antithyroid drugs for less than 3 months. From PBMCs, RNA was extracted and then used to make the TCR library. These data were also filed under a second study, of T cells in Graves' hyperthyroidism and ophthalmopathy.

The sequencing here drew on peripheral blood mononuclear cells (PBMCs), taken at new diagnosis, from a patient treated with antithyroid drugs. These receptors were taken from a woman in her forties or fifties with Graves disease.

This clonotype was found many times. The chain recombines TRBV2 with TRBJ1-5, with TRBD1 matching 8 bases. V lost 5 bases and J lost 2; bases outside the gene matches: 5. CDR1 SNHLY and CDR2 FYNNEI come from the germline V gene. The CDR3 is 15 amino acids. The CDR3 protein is CASSWDRKGNQPQHF. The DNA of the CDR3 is TGTGCCAGCAGTTGGGACAGGAAGGGCAATCAGCCCCAGCATTTT. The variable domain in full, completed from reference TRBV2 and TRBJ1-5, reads EPEVTQTPSHQVTQMGQEVILRCVPISNHLYFYWYRQILGQKVEFLVSFYNNEISEKSEIFDDQFSVERPDGSNFTLKIRSTKLEDSAMYFCASSWDRKGNQPQHFGDGTRLSIL.

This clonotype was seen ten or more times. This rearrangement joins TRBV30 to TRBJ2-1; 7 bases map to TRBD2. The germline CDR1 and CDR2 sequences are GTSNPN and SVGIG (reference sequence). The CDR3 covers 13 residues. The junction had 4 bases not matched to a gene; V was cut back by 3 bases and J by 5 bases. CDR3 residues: CAWRGDYHNEQFF. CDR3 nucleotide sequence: TGTGCCTGGAGGGGGGACTACCACAATGAGCAGTTCTTC.

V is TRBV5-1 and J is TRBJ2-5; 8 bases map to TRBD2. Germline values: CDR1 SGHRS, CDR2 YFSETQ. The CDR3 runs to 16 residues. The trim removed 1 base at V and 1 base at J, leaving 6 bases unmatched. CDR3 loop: CASSLPLAGVQETQYF. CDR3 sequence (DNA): TGCGCCAGCAGCTTGCCCCTAGCGGGCGTCCAAGAGACCCAGTACTTC.

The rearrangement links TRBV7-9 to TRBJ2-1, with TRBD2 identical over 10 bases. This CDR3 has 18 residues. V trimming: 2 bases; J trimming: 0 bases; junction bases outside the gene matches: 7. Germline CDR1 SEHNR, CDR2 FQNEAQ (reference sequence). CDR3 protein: CASSLTGLADRSYNEQFF. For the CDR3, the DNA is TGTGCCAGCAGCTTAACTGGACTAGCGGACCGCTCCTACAATGAGCAGTTCTTC.

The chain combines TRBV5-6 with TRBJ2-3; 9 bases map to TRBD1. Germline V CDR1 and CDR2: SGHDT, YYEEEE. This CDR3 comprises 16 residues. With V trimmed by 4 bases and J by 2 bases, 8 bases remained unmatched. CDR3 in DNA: TGTGCCAGCAGCCCGGTGGGACAGGGCTACACAGATACGCAGTATTTT. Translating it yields CASSPVGQGYTDTQYF.

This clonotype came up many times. The CDR3 DNA reads TGTGCCAGCAGCTTGAAGTTGGGGGTAAACGAAGCTTTCTTT. This codes for CASSLKLGVNEAFF. The V gene is TRBV5-5, the J gene TRBJ1-1; D possibly corresponds to TRBD1 (5 bases). This CDR3 is built from 14 residues. Germline V gene sequence: CDR1 SGHKS, CDR2 YYEKEE (reference sequence). V lost 1 base to trimming and J lost 8 bases, with 15 bases between them.

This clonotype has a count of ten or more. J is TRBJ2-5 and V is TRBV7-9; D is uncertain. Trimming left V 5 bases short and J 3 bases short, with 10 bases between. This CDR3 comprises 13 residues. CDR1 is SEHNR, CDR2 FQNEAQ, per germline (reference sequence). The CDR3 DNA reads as TGTGCCAGCAGCCCGGCCCCTGAAGAGACCCAGTACTTC. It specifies CASSPAPEETQYF.

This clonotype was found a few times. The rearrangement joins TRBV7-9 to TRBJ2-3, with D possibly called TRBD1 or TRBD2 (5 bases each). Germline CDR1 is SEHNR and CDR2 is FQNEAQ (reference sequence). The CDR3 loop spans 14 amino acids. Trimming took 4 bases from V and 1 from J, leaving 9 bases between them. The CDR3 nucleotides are TGTGCCAGCAGCTCGGGGCCCGGCACAGATACGCAGTATTTT. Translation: CASSSGPGTDTQYF.

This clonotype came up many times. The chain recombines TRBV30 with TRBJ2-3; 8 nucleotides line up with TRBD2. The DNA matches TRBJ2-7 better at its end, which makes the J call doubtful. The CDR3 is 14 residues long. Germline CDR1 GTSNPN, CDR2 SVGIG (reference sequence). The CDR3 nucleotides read TGTGCCTGGAGTGTTGGGCTAGCGGGCTACGAGCAGTACTTC. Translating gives CAWSVGLAGYEQYF.

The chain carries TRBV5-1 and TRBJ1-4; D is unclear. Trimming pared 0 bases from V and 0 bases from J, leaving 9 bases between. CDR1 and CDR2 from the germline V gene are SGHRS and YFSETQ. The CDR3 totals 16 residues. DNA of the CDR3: TGCGCCAGCAGCTTGGACAGCTATACAACTAATGAAAAACTGTTTTTT. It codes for CASSLDSYTTNEKLFF.

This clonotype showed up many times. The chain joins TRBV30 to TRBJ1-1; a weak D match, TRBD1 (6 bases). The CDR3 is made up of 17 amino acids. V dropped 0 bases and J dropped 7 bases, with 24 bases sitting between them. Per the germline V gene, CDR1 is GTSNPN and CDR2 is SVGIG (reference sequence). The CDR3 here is CAWSVTPGRLGAGEAFF. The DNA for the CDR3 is TGTGCCTGGAGTGTAACCCCGGGACGCCTGGGGGCCGGTGAAGCTTTCTTT.

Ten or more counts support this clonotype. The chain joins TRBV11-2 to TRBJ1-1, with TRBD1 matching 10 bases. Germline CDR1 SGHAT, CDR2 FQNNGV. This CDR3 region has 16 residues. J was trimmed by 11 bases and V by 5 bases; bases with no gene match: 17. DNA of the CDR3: TGTGCCAGCAGCCTGGGTAAGGGACAGGGGACGCCTGTCGCTTTCTTT. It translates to CASSLGKGQGTPVAFF.

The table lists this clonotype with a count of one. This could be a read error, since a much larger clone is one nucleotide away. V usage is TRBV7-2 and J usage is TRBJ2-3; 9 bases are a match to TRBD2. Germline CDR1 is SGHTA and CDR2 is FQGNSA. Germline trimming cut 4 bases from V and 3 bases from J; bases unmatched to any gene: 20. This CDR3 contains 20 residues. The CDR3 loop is CASSSTFTSGPTRGTDTQYF. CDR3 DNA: TGTGCCAGCAGCTCAACCTTCACTAGCGGGCCAACAAGGGGGACAGATACGCAGTATTTT.

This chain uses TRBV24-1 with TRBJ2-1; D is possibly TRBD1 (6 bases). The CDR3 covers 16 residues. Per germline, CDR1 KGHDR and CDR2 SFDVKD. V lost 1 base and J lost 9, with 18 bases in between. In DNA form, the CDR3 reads TGTGCCACCAGTGATTTAAAGGGATCCTTAGGGGGTGAGCAGTTCTTC. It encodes CATSDLKGSLGGEQFF.

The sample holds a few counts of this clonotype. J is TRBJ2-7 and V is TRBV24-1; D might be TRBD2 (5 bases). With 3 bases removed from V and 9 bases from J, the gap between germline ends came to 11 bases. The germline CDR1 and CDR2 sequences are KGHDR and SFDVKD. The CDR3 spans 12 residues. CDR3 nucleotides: TGTGCCACCAGTGATCTTACGGGAATGCAGTACTTC. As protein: CATSDLTGMQYF.

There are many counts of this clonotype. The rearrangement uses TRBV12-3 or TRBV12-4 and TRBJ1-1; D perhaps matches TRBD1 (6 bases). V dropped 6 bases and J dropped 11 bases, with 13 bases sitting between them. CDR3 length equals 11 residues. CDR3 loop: CASSKGDPAFF. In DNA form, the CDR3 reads TGTGCCAGCAGCAAGGGGGATCCGGCTTTCTTT.

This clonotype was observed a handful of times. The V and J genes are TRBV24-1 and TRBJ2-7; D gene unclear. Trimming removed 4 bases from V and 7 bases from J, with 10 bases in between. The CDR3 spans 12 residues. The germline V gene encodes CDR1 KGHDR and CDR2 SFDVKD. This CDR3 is CATSDPSLEQYF. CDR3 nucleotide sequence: TGTGCCACCAGTGACCCGAGCTTAGAGCAGTACTTC.

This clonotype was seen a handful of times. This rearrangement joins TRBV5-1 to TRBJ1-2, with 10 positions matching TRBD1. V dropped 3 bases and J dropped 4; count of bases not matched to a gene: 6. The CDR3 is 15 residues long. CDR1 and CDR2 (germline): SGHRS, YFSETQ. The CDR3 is CASSSGTGVTYGYTF. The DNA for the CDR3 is TGCGCCAGCAGCTCCGGGACAGGGGTGACCTATGGCTACACCTTC.

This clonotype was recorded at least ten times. This CDR3 reads CASSRTGENTEAFF. The CDR3 DNA reads as TGTGCCAGCTCACGGACAGGAGAGAACACTGAAGCTTTCTTT. The chain combines TRBV18 with TRBJ1-1; 7 positions match TRBD1. This CDR3 is built from 14 residues. The trim removed 4 bases at V and 1 base at J, leaving 3 bases unmatched. Per germline, CDR1 KGHSH and CDR2 LQKENI.

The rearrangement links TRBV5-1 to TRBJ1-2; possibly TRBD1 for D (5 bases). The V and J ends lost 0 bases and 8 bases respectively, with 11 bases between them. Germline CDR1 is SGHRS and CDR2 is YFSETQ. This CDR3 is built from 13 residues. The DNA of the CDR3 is TGCGCCAGCAGCTTGGCCGGGGACGGAGGCTACACCTTC. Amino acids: CASSLAGDGGYTF.

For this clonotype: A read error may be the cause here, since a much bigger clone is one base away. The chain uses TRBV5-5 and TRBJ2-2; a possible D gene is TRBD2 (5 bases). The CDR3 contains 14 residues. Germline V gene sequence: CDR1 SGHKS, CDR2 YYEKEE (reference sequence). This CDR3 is CASSLYLSTGDLFF. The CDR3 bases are TGTGCCAGCAGCTTGTACCTGAGCACCGGGGATCTGTTTTTT.

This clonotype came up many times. CDR3 nucleotide sequence: TGTGCCAGCACTAGCGGGAGGTTGAATACGCAGTATTTT. Encoded protein: CASTSGRLNTQYF. The rearrangement joins TRBV3-1 to TRBJ2-3; 11 bases line up with TRBD2. The CDR3 sequence is 13 residues long. Germline assignment: CDR1 LGHDT and CDR2 YNNKEL (reference sequence). Germline trimming cut 7 bases from V and 7 bases from J; bases unmatched to any gene: 4.

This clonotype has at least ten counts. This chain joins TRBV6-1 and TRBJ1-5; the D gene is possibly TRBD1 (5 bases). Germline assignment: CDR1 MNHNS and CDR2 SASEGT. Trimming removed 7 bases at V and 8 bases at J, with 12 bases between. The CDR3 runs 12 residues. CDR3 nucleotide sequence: TGTGCCAGCACCGGGGCCGGGGAGCCCCAGCATTTT. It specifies CASTGAGEPQHF.

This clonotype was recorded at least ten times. The CDR3: CASGGIGGRGTGELFF. The CDR3 nucleotides read TGTGCCAGCGGGGGAATCGGCGGGAGGGGCACCGGGGAGCTGTTTTTT. The genes are TRBV2 and TRBJ2-2; 9 nucleotides agree with TRBD2. Germline CDR1 and CDR2: SNHLY and FYNNEI. The junction had 11 bases not matched to a gene; V was cut back by 8 bases and J by 4 bases. The length of the CDR3 is 16 residues.

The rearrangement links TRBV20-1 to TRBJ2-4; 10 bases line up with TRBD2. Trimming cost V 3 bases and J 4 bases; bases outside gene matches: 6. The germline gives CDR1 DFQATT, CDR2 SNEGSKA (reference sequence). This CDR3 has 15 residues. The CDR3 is CSARETSGLKNIQYF. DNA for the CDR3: TGCAGTGCTAGGGAGACTAGCGGGCTGAAAAACATTCAGTACTTC.

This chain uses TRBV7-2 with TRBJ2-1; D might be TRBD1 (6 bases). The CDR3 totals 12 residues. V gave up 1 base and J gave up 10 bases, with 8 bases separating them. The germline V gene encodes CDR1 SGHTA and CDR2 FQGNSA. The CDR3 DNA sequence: TGTGCCAGCAGCTTAGACAGGGAGGAGCAGTTCTTC. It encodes CASSLDREEQFF.